These T cell receptor beta chains were read from a single sample in a study of long-term antiretroviral therapy in people with HIV. Using immunoSEQ multiplex PCR, the repertoire was profiled, and TCRdb retains in-frame clones only, with some absent. The data show tens of thousands of clones, 80% to 90% seen once. The starting material was unsorted PBMCs, obtained 0.4 years before starting antiretroviral therapy. The source of these receptors is a young man with HIV. The CDR3 runs from the conserved cysteine through the conserved F or W. A D gene is named only where the DNA matches it firmly. Size is stated for part of the rows, as once, few or many counts, or as a class when the clone is expanded.

V: TRBV5-8
D: NA
J: TRBJ2-3
size: NA
DNA: TGTGCCAGCAGACCAAGGGGGGTCCGTACGCAGTATTTT
CDR3: CASRPRGVRTQYF

V: TRBV19
D: TRBD1
J: TRBJ1-6
size: NA
DNA: TGTGCCAGTAGTATACCGGGACAGTTGGTCCCCCTCCACTTT
CDR3: CASSIPGQLVPLHF

V: TRBV7-2
D: NA
J: TRBJ2-7
size: NA
DNA: TGTGCCAGCAGCCGCGACCAGTACGAGCAGTACTTC
CDR3: CASSRDQYEQYF

V: TRBV2
D: NA
J: TRBJ2-7
size: medium-sized
DNA: TGTGCCAGCAACCCGGACGGGGCCTCCTACGAGCAGTACTTC
CDR3: CASNPDGASYEQYF

V: TRBV5-1
D: TRBD2
J: TRBJ2-3
size: NA
DNA: TGCGCCAGCAGCCCGGGACTAGCGGGAGTTTTGGCAGATACGCAGTATTTT
CDR3: CASSPGLAGVLADTQYF

V: TRBV4-1
D: NA
J: TRBJ2-5
size: NA
DNA: TGCGCCAGCAGCCAAGCCAGGACCCAAGAGACCCAGTACTTC
CDR3: CASSQARTQETQYF

V: TRBV4-2
D: NA
J: TRBJ2-1
size: once
DNA: TGTGCCAGCAGCCTGGGGGGCGGGGAGCAGTTCTTC
CDR3: CASSLGGGEQFF

V: TRBV2
D: NA
J: TRBJ1-1
size: once
DNA: TGTGCCAGCAGCTGGGGGAACACTGAAGCTTTCTTT
CDR3: CASSWGNTEAFF

V: TRBV7-9
D: NA
J: TRBJ2-6
size: NA
DNA: TGTGCCAGCAGCTTCTACGGCGGCCCCTCTGGGGCCAACGTCCTGACTTTC
CDR3: CASSFYGGPSGANVLTF

V: TRBV13
D: TRBD2
J: TRBJ2-3
size: NA
DNA: TGTGCCAGCAGCTTCGGGACTAGCGGGGGGGCCGACACGCAGTATTTT
CDR3: CASSFGTSGGADTQYF

V: TRBV6-1
D: NA
J: TRBJ2-7
size: NA
DNA: TGTGCCAGCAGTGAAGGGGGTGGCACAAGACCCTACGAGCAGTACTTC
CDR3: CASSEGGGTRPYEQYF

V: TRBV7-2
D: TRBD2
J: TRBJ2-7
size: NA
DNA: TGTGCCAGCAGATCGCAGGGAGGGATTTCCTACGAGCAGTACTTC
CDR3: CASRSQGGISYEQYF

V: TRBV4-1
D: NA
J: TRBJ1-4
size: NA
DNA: TGCGCCAGCAGCCAAGATGATGAAAAACTGTTTTTT
CDR3: CASSQDDEKLFF

V: TRBV12-5
D: NA
J: TRBJ2-7
size: once
DNA: TGTGCTAGTGGTTGGGGTCATGGCTACGAGCAGTACTTC
CDR3: CASGWGHGYEQYF

V: TRBV5-1
D: TRBD1
J: TRBJ1-6
size: few
DNA: TGCGCCAGCAGCCCGCGACAGGGGGCGAATTCACCCCTCCACTTT
CDR3: CASSPRQGANSPLHF

V: TRBV19
D: NA
J: TRBJ2-3
size: NA
DNA: TGTGCCAGTAGTAACCGGGGCCACACTTCCACAGATACGCAGTATTTT
CDR3: CASSNRGHTSTDTQYF

V: TRBV5-4
D: TRBD2
J: TRBJ2-1
size: NA
DNA: TGTGCCAGCAGCTTGGGACTAGCGGGAGTTAATGAGCAGTTCTTC
CDR3: CASSLGLAGVNEQFF

V: TRBV6-6
D: TRBD1
J: TRBJ1-2
size: NA
DNA: TGTGCCAGCAGGAATTTGGGACAGGTAAGGGGCTACACCTTC
CDR3: CASRNLGQVRGYTF

V: TRBV21-1
D: NA
J: TRBJ2-1
size: NA
DNA: TGTGCCAGCATAGGCGGGAGCTCCTACAATGAGCAGTTCTTC
CDR3: CASIGGSSYNEQFF